This entry describes one T cell receptor beta chain. Its antigen is undetermined. Documented time point: newly diagnosed GD, antithyroid drugs for less than 3 months. Extracted PBMC RNA gave rise to the TCR library. The V and J ends lost 6 bases and 2 bases respectively, with 10 bases between them. This CDR3 comprises 12 residues. Per germline, CDR1 DFQATT and CDR2 SNEGSKA (reference sequence). These data originate in a study of regulatory T cells in long-lasting Graves disease. Background on the study: Freshly diagnosed Graves' patients had used antithyroid drugs for under 3 months. General study findings and limits: A limited number of samples was an acknowledged limitation.

Construction of the TCR beta libraries employed iRepertoire HTBI primers in conjunction with Arm-PCR of CDR3 regions. TCRdb redid the calling of the multiplex PCR reads with MiXCR, one entry per CDR3 protein. The sample has about 330,000 distinct CDR3 sequences, 15% to 20% seen once. Another study also made use of these data, one on T cells in Graves' hyperthyroidism and ophthalmopathy. That work adds: First-round RT-PCR of the TCR CDR3 relied on the HTBI primer set.

This chain links TRBV20-1 with TRBJ2-5; D possibly corresponds to TRBD1 (5 bases). This TCR came from a woman under 30 with Graves disease. The specimen comprised peripheral blood mononuclear cells (PBMCs), sampled at new diagnosis, from a patient treated with antithyroid drugs. CDR3 protein: CSADDSQETQYF. CDR3 coding DNA: TGCAGTGCCGATGACAGTCAAGAGACCCAGTACTTC.